This T cell receptor (beta chain) was profiled in a study of T cell responses to AZD1222 COVID-19 vaccine. Findings and limits, study-wide: With dominance at 160-218 and 743-854, vaccine-associated CD4 TCRs spanned spike. In a largely white British group with more females than males, clonal diversity was possibly underestimated.

Produced via immunoSEQ multiplex PCR; TCRdb's table is partial and in-frame only. The table lists around 180,000 clones, 90% to 95% of them singletons. The germline V gene encodes CDR1 SGHNT and CDR2 YYREEE (reference sequence). The ends were cut back, 0 bases at V and 1 base at J, with 5 bases in the middle. The CDR3 is made up of 15 amino acids. On this clone itself: What it binds is not known.

The source is an adult who received the AZD1222 COVID-19 vaccine. The chain combines TRBV5-4 with TRBJ1-6; no firm D call. Here the sequenced sample was peripheral blood, taken 28 days after the second AZD1222 dose. The CDR3 loop reads CASSLGGSYNSPLHF. The CDR3 DNA is TGTGCCAGCAGCTTGGGCGGGTCCTATAATTCACCCCTCCACTTT.